Presented here are 10 T cell receptor beta chains from one specimen sequenced in a study of CD4 T cells in relation to SARS-CoV-2 and coronaviruses. Before the COVID-19 pandemic, during about 2011-2019, CD4+ T cells were taken from unexposed donors. After roughly 9 days of culture, CD4+ T cells were isolated. These receptors' antigens are unknown. Sequencing used immunoSEQ multiplex PCR; TCRdb keeps in-frame clones, though not all of them. Here the sample spans 20,000 to 25,000 clones, about 70% being singletons. The sequencing sample was made of CD4+ T cells from PBMCs, cultured in vitro. Source of these receptors: a human donor in good health.

The chain has TRBV7-7 and TRBJ2-1; 14 bases agree with TRBD2. This CDR3 contains 16 residues. Germline CDR1 and CDR2: SSHAT and FNYEAQ (reference sequence). The trim removed 3 bases at V and 9 bases at J, leaving 7 bases unmatched. CDR3 residues: CASSLSTSGGATEQFF. The CDR3 DNA follows: TGTGCCAGCAGCTTGTCGACTAGCGGGGGGGCCACTGAGCAGTTCTTC.

This chain links TRBV9 with TRBJ1-2; the D gene is possibly TRBD1 (6 bases). The germline V gene has CDR1 SGDLS and CDR2 YYNGEE. Trimming cost V 2 bases and J 8 bases, with 16 bases left between them. This CDR3 contains 14 residues. The CDR3 region has the DNA TGTGCCAGCAGCGTTGGAGGGGGGCGAGTAGGCTACACCTTC. Its protein is CASSVGGGRVGYTF.

The gene calls are TRBV7-2 and TRBJ2-2, with no clear D. This CDR3 is 18 amino acids long. Trimming took 5 bases from V and 0 from J, leaving 19 bases between them. Germline assignment: CDR1 SGHTA and CDR2 FQGNSA. The CDR3 DNA sequence: TGTGCCAGCAGCAATCGAGGCCACAGCCGAGCGAACACCGGGGAGCTGTTTTTT. Its protein product is CASSNRGHSRANTGELFF. The full variable domain, completed using reference TRBV7-2 and TRBJ2-2, is GAGVSQSPSNKVTEKGKDVELRCDPISGHTALYWYRQSLGQGLEFLIYFQGNSAPDKSGLPSDRFSAERTGGSVSTLTIQRTQQEDSAVYLCASSNRGHSRANTGELFFGEGSRLTVL.

The J gene is TRBJ2-7, the V gene TRBV19; 9 positions match TRBD2. Germline V gene lookup returns CDR1 LNHDA and CDR2 SQIVND (reference sequence). CDR3 length: 14 residues. The trim removed 10 bases at V and 1 base at J, leaving 8 bases unmatched. This CDR3 reads CAIPLAGPSYEQYF. The CDR3 DNA reads as TGTGCCATTCCTCTAGCGGGACCTTCCTACGAGCAGTACTTC.

The chain joins TRBV6-5 to TRBJ1-2; 8 nucleotides match TRBD1. The germline V gene encodes CDR1 MNHEY and CDR2 SVGAGI. Germline trimming cut 4 bases from V and 6 bases from J; bases unmatched to any gene: 13. This CDR3 comprises 16 residues. CDR3 in amino acids: CASSSADRGLLHGYTF. The CDR3 DNA sequence: TGTGCCAGCAGTTCCGCAGACAGGGGCCTGTTACATGGCTACACCTTC.

The chain links TRBV2 to TRBJ2-5; 8 bases line up with TRBD2. This CDR3 spans 16 amino acids. Germline CDR1 SNHLY, CDR2 FYNNEI. The ends lost 5 bases at V and 3 bases at J; junction bases unmatched: 11. The chain's CDR3 is CASSTYGRGVEETQYF. For the CDR3, the DNA is TGTGCCAGCAGTACCTACGGGCGGGGGGTTGAAGAGACCCAGTACTTC. Drawing the rest from reference TRBV2 and TRBJ2-5, the complete variable domain is EPEVTQTPSHQVTQMGQEVILRCVPISNHLYFYWYRQILGQKVEFLVSFYNNEISEKSEIFDDQFSVERPDGSNFTLKIRSTKLEDSAMYFCASSTYGRGVEETQYFGPGTRLLVL.

This chain joins TRBV7-2 and TRBJ2-1, with D maybe TRBD2 (6 bases). Germline CDR1 reads SGHTA; CDR2 reads FQGNSA. V was shortened by 3 bases and J by 7 bases, with 16 bases between the two germline ends. CDR3 length: 15 residues. Written as DNA, the CDR3 is TGTGCCAGCAGCTTCGGGCCCTCGGGGGTGAATGAGCAGTTCTTC. It is translated as CASSFGPSGVNEQFF. Full variable domain (rest looked up from reference TRBV7-2 and TRBJ2-1): GAGVSQSPSNKVTEKGKDVELRCDPISGHTALYWYRQSLGQGLEFLIYFQGNSAPDKSGLPSDRFSAERTGGSVSTLTIQRTQQEDSAVYLCASSFGPSGVNEQFFGPGTRLTVL.

This clone is a singleton in its sample. This rearrangement joins TRBV4-3 to TRBJ1-2; 12 nucleotides align to TRBD1. Looked up from germline, CDR1 is LGHNA and CDR2 is YSLEER. V trimming: 4 bases; J trimming: 8 bases; junction bases outside the gene matches: 8. This CDR3 contains 15 residues. CDR3 sequence (DNA): TGCGCCAGCAGCCGAGAGGGACAGGGGGCGCGGGGCTACACCTTC. Its protein product is CASSREGQGARGYTF.

The chain employs TRBV19 and TRBJ2-3, with D possibly called TRBD1 or TRBD2 (5 bases each). The ends were cut back, 7 bases at V and 5 bases at J, with 13 bases in the middle. Germline CDR1 reads LNHDA; CDR2 reads SQIVND (reference sequence). There are 13 residues in the CDR3. The CDR3 spells CASNGAPEDTQYF. The CDR3 DNA sequence: TGTGCCAGTAACGGGGCGCCGGAAGATACGCAGTATTTT.

The V call is TRBV7-2, the J call TRBJ2-3; no clear D gene. Germline V gives CDR1 SGHTA, CDR2 FQGNSA. There are 15 residues in the CDR3. Trimming took 8 bases from V and 0 from J, leaving 15 bases between them. CDR3 sequence: CASVPPGLSTDTQYF. CDR3 nucleotides: TGTGCCAGCGTACCCCCGGGCCTAAGCACAGATACGCAGTATTTT.